Below, 10 T cell receptor beta chains from the same sample are listed, as sequenced in a study of radiation and T cells in renal cell carcinoma. This table comes from immunoSEQ multiplex PCR, and its TCRdb copy is limited to in-frame clones, with some not included. The sample includes about 150,000 clones, over 80% of them seen just once. Time point meaning: blood 2 weeks post-SBRT. The treatment: 15 Gy SBRT to primary tumor, nephrectomy 4 weeks later. Source: blood, taken from a patient whose treatment included radiotherapy and nephrectomy. Source of these receptors: a woman between 50 and 59 years old with renal cell carcinoma.

The V and J genes are TRBV6-1 and TRBJ1-5; D is unclear. The CDR3 has 15 amino acids. V was cut by 4 bases and J by 5 bases, with 15 bases left in between. CDR1 and CDR2 from the germline V gene are MNHNS and SASEGT. The CDR3 spells CASSAFPLSYQPQHF. CDR3 nucleotides: TGTGCCAGCAGTGCTTTCCCCTTATCTTATCAGCCCCAGCATTTT.

The chain combines TRBV4-2 with TRBJ2-3; 8 nucleotides agree with TRBD2. The CDR3 has 17 residues. The V gene end was trimmed by 0 bases and the J gene end by 0 bases; junction bases not matched to a gene: 5. CDR1 and CDR2 from the germline V gene are LGHNA and YNFKEQ. The CDR3 is CASSQEVGGASTDTQYF. CDR3 coding DNA: TGTGCCAGCAGCCAAGAAGTCGGGGGGGCTAGCACAGATACGCAGTATTTT.

V is TRBV29-1 and J is TRBJ1-2, with D hard to call. The CDR3 is made up of 13 amino acids. CDR1 and CDR2 from the germline V gene are SQVTM and ANQGSEA. The V and J ends lost 6 bases and 8 bases respectively, with 19 bases between them. The CDR3 spells CSVTFGREAGYTF. Here the CDR3 DNA reads TGCAGCGTCACATTCGGACGGGAGGCGGGCTACACCTTC. Filled out from reference TRBV29-1 and TRBJ1-2, the complete variable domain reads SAVISQKPSRDICQRGTSLTIQCQVDSQVTMMFWYRQQPGQSLTLIATANQGSEATYESGFVIDKFPISRPNLTFSTLTVSNMSPEDSSIYLCSVTFGREAGYTFGSGTRLTVV.

This clone was found once. This rearrangement joins TRBV7-8 to TRBJ1-2; 7 positions agree with TRBD1. CDR1 is SGHVS and CDR2 is FQNEAQ in the germline V gene. This CDR3 contains 14 residues. V dropped 3 bases and J dropped 5; count of bases not matched to a gene: 6. DNA for the CDR3: TGTGCCAGCAGCTTGGACAGGAGGGGGTATGGCTACACCTTC. Amino acids: CASSLDRRGYGYTF.

This clone was seen only a few times. CDR3 residues: CSVTGGNTEAFF. The CDR3 region has the DNA TGCAGCGTGACAGGGGGTAATACTGAAGCTTTCTTT. This chain joins TRBV29-1 and TRBJ1-1; the match to TRBD1 covers 9 bases. This CDR3 comprises 12 residues. Per germline, CDR1 SQVTM and CDR2 ANQGSEA. V trimming: 6 bases; J trimming: 5 bases; junction bases outside the gene matches: 4.

The chain links TRBV7-9 to TRBJ1-5, with D unresolved. The CDR3 length is 13 residues. Per germline, CDR1 SEHNR and CDR2 FQNEAQ (reference sequence). Trimming took 6 bases from V and 0 from J, leaving 6 bases between them. The CDR3, as DNA: TGTGCCAGCAGTCGGAATAGCAATCAGCCCCAGCATTTT. This gives the protein CASSRNSNQPQHF.

V usage is TRBV6-5 and J usage is TRBJ1-3; D not certain. Germline assignment: CDR1 MNHEY and CDR2 SVGAGI. The CDR3 covers 15 residues. V shed 0 bases and J shed 2 bases, with 8 bases lying between them. The CDR3 bases are TGTGCCAGCAGTTACTCACGGGTAGCTGGAAACACCATATATTTT. Translating gives CASSYSRVAGNTIYF.

This clone was counted only a few times. V usage is TRBV7-9 and J usage is TRBJ2-5; TRBD1 matches at 8 bases. CDR1 is SEHNR and CDR2 is FQNEAQ in the germline V gene (reference sequence). Trimming at V came to 1 base and at J to 5 bases, leaving 6 bases not matched to a gene. This CDR3 is built from 15 residues. For the CDR3, the DNA is TGTGCCAGCAGCTTAGTAGCAGGGGGCAGGGAGACCCAGTACTTC. It encodes CASSLVAGGRETQYF. The variable domain in full, completed from reference TRBV7-9 and TRBJ2-5, reads DTGVSQNPRHKITKRGQNVTFRCDPISEHNRLYWYRQTLGQGPEFLTYFQNEAQLEKSRLLSDRFSAERPKGSFSTLEIQRTEQGDSAMYLCASSLVAGGRETQYFGPGTRLLVL.

To note about this clone: At the DNA level, this CDR3 is encoded by other sequences in the same sample as well. J is TRBJ1-1 and V is TRBV7-3, with 7 nucleotides matching TRBD1. Per the germline V gene, CDR1 is SGHTA and CDR2 is FQGTGA. V shed 0 bases, J shed 1 base, and the junction held 2 bases outside the gene matches. This CDR3 contains 15 residues. The CDR3 spells CASSLTRDRNTEAFF. As DNA, the CDR3 is TGTGCCAGCAGCTTAACGAGGGACAGGAACACTGAAGCTTTCTTT.

The rearrangement uses TRBV11-3 and TRBJ1-1, with D perhaps TRBD1 (5 bases). Germline CDR1 reads SGHNT; CDR2 reads YENEEA. V dropped 3 bases and J dropped 5 bases, with 10 bases sitting between them. CDR3 size: 13 residues. The CDR3 DNA sequence: TGTGCCAGCAGCTTCGGCAGGGATACTGAAGCTTTCTTT. The encoded protein is CASSFGRDTEAFF.